Shown below are 13 T cell receptor beta chains from a single sample sequenced in a study listed by TCRdb under 2016. Libraries came from RT-PCR. TCRdb names Illumina MiSeq as the instrument used. TCRdb ran its own pipeline on the public reads, namely fastp trimming at Q25 and MiXCR clone calling, and kept in-frame beta chains. Identical CDR3 proteins give one entry, which carries the most common genes and DNA. This sample is represented by more than 550,000 distinct CDR3 sequences; 14% of them were singletons. The biggest ten clones account for 3.6% of the sample. What was sequenced was memory CD4+ T cells from blood. Every receptor here comes from a female donor in good health, serving as a healthy control.

There are many counts of this clonotype. The V and J genes are TRBV7-2 and TRBJ1-2; no clear D. V shed 2 bases and J shed 4 bases, with 14 bases lying between them. The CDR3 is 15 amino acids. The germline V gene has CDR1 SGHTA and CDR2 FQGNSA. DNA of the CDR3: TGTGCCAGCAGCTTAAGCCCTGCCGGTGGCTATGGCTACACCTTC. Its protein product is CASSLSPAGGYGYTF.

The rearrangement links TRBV6-5 to TRBJ2-7; 7 bases align to TRBD1. Per the germline V gene, CDR1 is MNHEY and CDR2 is SVGAGI. The ends lost 7 bases at V and 6 bases at J; junction bases unmatched: 9. CDR3 size: 13 residues. For the CDR3, the DNA is TGTGCCAGCACCAGACAGGGCGGCCGCGAGCAGTACTTC. This translates into CASTRQGGREQYF.

The chain combines TRBV7-9 with TRBJ2-1; TRBD2 agrees at 10 bases. CDR3 length: 16 residues. In germline, CDR1 is SEHNR, CDR2 FQNEAQ (reference sequence). The junction had 13 bases not matched to a gene; V was cut back by 5 bases and J by 9 bases. CDR3 nucleotides: TGTGCCAGCAGCGTCGAACTAGCGGGACGCGGTCGTGAGCAGTTCTTC. Encoded protein: CASSVELAGRGREQFF.

The chain combines TRBV15 with TRBJ2-1, with no clear D. Germline assignment: CDR1 LNHNV and CDR2 YYDKDF (reference sequence). V lost 5 bases to trimming and J lost 0 bases, with 8 bases between them. This CDR3 comprises 14 residues. Here the CDR3 reads CATSETVSYNEQFF. DNA of the CDR3: TGTGCCACCAGCGAGACGGTCTCCTACAATGAGCAGTTCTTC. Full variable domain (missing parts from reference TRBV15 and TRBJ2-1): DAMVIQNPRYQVTQFGKPVTLSCSQTLNHNVMYWYQQKSSQAPKLLFHYYDKDFNNEADTPDNFQSRRPNTSFCFLDIRSPGLGDTAMYLCATSETVSYNEQFFGPGTRLTVL.

V usage is TRBV30 and J usage is TRBJ2-7; a possible D gene is TRBD2 (5 bases). Per germline, CDR1 GTSNPN and CDR2 SVGIG (reference sequence). CDR3 length: 14 amino acids. Trimming removed 3 bases from V and 2 bases from J, with 14 bases in between. The CDR3 loop reads CAWSLTAGTYEQYF. CDR3 DNA: TGTGCCTGGAGCCTCACCGCCGGGACCTACGAGCAGTACTTC.

This clonotype was observed a few times. V gene TRBV20-1 combines with J gene TRBJ2-4; D gene uncertain. The CDR3 extends over 14 amino acids. V lost 2 bases, J lost 1 base, and 9 bases lay in between. Germline CDR1 DFQATT, CDR2 SNEGSKA (reference sequence). The CDR3 DNA reads TGCAGTGCTAGACGAGGTTTTGCCAAAAACATTCAGTACTTC. This translates into CSARRGFAKNIQYF.

This clonotype has a count of ten or more. V gene TRBV6-2 or TRBV6-3 combines with J gene TRBJ1-1, with TRBD1 identical over 10 bases. Trimming at V came to 3 bases and at J to 5 bases, leaving 12 bases not matched to a gene. The CDR3 extends over 17 amino acids. Germline V CDR1 and CDR2: MNHEY, SVGEGT. CDR3 loop: CASSYGGPGQGYTEAFF. The CDR3 DNA follows: TGTGCCAGCAGTTATGGAGGCCCGGGACAGGGGTATACTGAAGCTTTCTTT.

This sequence joins TRBV18 and TRBJ1-1, with D perhaps TRBD1 (5 bases). Germline loops: CDR1 KGHSH, CDR2 LQKENI. Trimming removed 3 bases from V and 3 bases from J, with 17 bases in between. The CDR3 sequence is 16 residues long. CDR3 sequence reads: CASSPQDLLGHTEAFF. The CDR3 DNA follows: TGTGCCAGCTCACCTCAGGACCTTCTGGGGCACACTGAAGCTTTCTTT.

This chain joins TRBV7-2 and TRBJ2-7; possibly TRBD1 or TRBD2 for D (7 bases each). The CDR3 has 16 amino acids. The germline V gene encodes CDR1 SGHTA and CDR2 FQGNSA. The V and J ends lost 5 bases and 3 bases respectively, with 20 bases between them. The CDR3 here is CASSPRWAGGDYEQYF. For the CDR3, the DNA is TGTGCCAGCAGCCCCAGATGGGCAGGGGGGGACTACGAGCAGTACTTC.

This clonotype showed up just a few times. The chain uses TRBV24-1 and TRBJ2-1; 8 bases are a match to TRBD2. The CDR3 is 18 residues long. Germline CDR1 is KGHDR and CDR2 is SFDVKD. V was pared by 2 bases and J by 0 bases, with 8 bases of the junction left unmatched. Here the CDR3 DNA reads TGTGCCACCAGTGATTCCCAGCGGGGGATAAGCTCCTACAATGAGCAGTTCTTC. Residues: CATSDSQRGISSYNEQFF.

This chain uses TRBV7-7 with TRBJ2-1; D possibly matches TRBD1 or TRBD2 (6 bases each). Trimming left V 8 bases short and J 7 bases short, with 24 bases between. This CDR3 region has 16 residues. Germline CDR1 is SSHAT and CDR2 is FNYEAQ (reference sequence). DNA for the CDR3: TGTGCCAGCTCCACGGGGGCAGCCCAACGGGAAAATGAGCAGTTCTTC. As protein: CASSTGAAQRENEQFF.

The chain has TRBV20-1 and TRBJ1-1; no reliable D call. Germline-derived CDR1 and CDR2 are DFQATT and SNEGSKA (reference sequence). Trimming removed 5 bases from V and 6 bases from J, with 13 bases in between. The CDR3 consists of 12 residues. CDR3 loop: CSAPDLGPEAFF. The CDR3 DNA reads TGCAGTGCTCCGGACCTCGGCCCTGAAGCTTTCTTT.

This clonotype was counted many times. The chain recombines TRBV7-2 with TRBJ2-5; D may match TRBD1 or TRBD2 (5 bases each). CDR3 size: 14 residues. Germline assignment: CDR1 SGHTA and CDR2 FQGNSA. Trimming removed 5 bases from V and 0 bases from J, with 10 bases in between. This chain's CDR3 is CASSPWGNQETQYF. CDR3 in DNA: TGTGCCAGCAGCCCTTGGGGGAACCAAGAGACCCAGTACTTC.